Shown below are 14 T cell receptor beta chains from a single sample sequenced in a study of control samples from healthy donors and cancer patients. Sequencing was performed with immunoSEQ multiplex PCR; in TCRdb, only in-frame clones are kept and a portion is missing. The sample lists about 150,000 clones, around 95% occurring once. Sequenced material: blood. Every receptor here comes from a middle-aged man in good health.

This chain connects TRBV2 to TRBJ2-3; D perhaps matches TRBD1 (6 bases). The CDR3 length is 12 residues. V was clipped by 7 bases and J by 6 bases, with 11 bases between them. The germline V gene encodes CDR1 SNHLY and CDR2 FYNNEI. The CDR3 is CASTGGGDTQYF. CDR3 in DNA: TGTGCCAGCACTGGGGGCGGGGATACGCAGTATTTT.

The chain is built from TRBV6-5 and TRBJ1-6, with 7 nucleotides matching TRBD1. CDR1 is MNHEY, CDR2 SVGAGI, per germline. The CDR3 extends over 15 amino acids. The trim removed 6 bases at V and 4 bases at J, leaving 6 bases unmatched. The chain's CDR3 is CASSSGQRYNSPLHF. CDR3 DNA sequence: TGTGCCAGCAGCTCGGGACAGAGGTATAATTCACCCCTCCACTTT.

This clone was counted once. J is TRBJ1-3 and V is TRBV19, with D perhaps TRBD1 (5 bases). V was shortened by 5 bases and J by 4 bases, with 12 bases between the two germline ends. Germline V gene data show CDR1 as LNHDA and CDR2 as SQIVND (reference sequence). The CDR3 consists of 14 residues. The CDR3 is CASSWGTTGNTIYF. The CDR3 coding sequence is TGTGCCAGTAGTTGGGGGACCACCGGAAACACCATATATTTT.

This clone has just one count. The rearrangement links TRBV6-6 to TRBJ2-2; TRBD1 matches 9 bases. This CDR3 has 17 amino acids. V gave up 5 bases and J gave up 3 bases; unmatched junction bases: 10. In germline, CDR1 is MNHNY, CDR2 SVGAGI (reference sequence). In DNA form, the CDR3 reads TGTGCCAGCAGTCGCCGCGGGACAGGGCGATACACCGGGGAGCTGTTTTTT. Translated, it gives CASSRRGTGRYTGELFF.

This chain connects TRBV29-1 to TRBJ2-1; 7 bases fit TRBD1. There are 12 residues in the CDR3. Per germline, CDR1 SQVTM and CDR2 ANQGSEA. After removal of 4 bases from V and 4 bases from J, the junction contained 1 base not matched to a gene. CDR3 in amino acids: CSVGTGYNEQFF. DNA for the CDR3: TGCAGCGTTGGGACAGGTTACAATGAGCAGTTCTTC.

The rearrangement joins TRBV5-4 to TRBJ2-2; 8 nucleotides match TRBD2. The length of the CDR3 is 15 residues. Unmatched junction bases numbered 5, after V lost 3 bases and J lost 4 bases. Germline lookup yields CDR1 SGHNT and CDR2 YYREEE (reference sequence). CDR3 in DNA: TGTGCCAGCAGCTCGACTAGCGAGGGCACCGGGGAGCTGTTTTTT. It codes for CASSSTSEGTGELFF. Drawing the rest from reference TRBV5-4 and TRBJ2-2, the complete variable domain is ETGVTQSPTHLIKTRGQQVTLRCSSQSGHNTVSWYQQALGQGPQFIFQYYREEENGRGNFPPRFSGLQFPNYSSELNVNALELDDSALYLCASSSTSEGTGELFFGEGSRLTVL.

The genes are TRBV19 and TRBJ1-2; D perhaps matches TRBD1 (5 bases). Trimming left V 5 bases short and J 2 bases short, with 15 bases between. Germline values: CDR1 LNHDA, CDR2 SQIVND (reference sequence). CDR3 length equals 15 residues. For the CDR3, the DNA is TGTGCCAGTAGTGGGGTACAGGCACCGAACTATGGCTACACCTTC. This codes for CASSGVQAPNYGYTF.

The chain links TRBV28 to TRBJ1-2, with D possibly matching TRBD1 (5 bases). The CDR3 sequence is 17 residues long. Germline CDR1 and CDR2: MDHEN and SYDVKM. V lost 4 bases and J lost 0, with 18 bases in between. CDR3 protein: CASSSPGPRGSNYGYTF. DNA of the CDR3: TGTGCCAGCAGTTCACCGGGACCCCGGGGTTCTAACTATGGCTACACCTTC.

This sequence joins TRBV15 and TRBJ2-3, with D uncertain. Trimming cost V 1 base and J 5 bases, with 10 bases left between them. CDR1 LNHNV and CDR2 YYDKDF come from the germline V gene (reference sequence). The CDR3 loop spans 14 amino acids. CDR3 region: CATSRASRRDTQYF. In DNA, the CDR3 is TGTGCCACCAGCAGAGCCTCTAGAAGAGATACGCAGTATTTT. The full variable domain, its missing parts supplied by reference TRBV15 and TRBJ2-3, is DAMVIQNPRYQVTQFGKPVTLSCSQTLNHNVMYWYQQKSSQAPKLLFHYYDKDFNNEADTPDNFQSRRPNTSFCFLDIRSPGLGDTAMYLCATSRASRRDTQYFGPGTRLTVL.

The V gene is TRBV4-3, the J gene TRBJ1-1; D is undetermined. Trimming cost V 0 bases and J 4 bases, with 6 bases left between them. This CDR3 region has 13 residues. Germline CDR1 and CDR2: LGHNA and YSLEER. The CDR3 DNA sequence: TGCGCCAGCAGCCAAGATTATTCCACTGAAGCTTTCTTT. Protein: CASSQDYSTEAFF.

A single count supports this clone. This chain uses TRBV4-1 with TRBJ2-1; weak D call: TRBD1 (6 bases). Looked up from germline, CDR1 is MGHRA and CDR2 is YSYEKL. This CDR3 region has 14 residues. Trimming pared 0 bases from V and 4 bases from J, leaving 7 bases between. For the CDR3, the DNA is TGCGCCAGCAGCCAAGATAGGGGGTACAATGAGCAGTTCTTC. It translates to CASSQDRGYNEQFF.

For the CDR3, the DNA is TGTGCCAGCAGCTTATATGGGTTGGACTCCTACAATGAGCAGTTCTTC. As protein: CASSLYGLDSYNEQFF. The chain links TRBV7-2 to TRBJ2-1, with D uncertain. The germline V and J ends were trimmed by 2 bases and 0 bases, with 11 bases remaining between them. The germline gives CDR1 SGHTA, CDR2 FQGNSA. This CDR3 region has 16 residues.

DNA of the CDR3: TGTGCCAGCAGTCCCCTGACAGCTCTCCCGGTGGGCTACACCTTC. Amino acids: CASSPLTALPVGYTF. V is TRBV28 and J is TRBJ1-2; D possibly corresponds to TRBD1 (5 bases). V was shortened by 5 bases and J by 8 bases, with 21 bases between the two germline ends. Germline V CDR1 and CDR2: MDHEN, SYDVKM. The CDR3 contains 15 residues.

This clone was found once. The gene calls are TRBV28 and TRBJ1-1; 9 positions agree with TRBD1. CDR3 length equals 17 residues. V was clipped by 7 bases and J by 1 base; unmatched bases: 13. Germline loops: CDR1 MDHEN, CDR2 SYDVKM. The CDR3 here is CASILSGQGFTNTEAFF. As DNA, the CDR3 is TGTGCCAGCATTCTATCGGGACAGGGCTTTACGAACACTGAAGCTTTCTTT.